The clone carrying this T cell receptor (beta chain) was seen a few times. Its antigen is unknown. TCRdb re-called the RT-PCR reads with MiXCR, one entry per CDR3 protein. The data show around 530,000 distinct CDR3 sequences, with roughly 12% seen just once and about 9.4% held by the top ten. The entry originates in a study of response to subunit inactivated influenza vaccine. Study-wide points: The authors suggested that every seasonal influenza vaccination recruits few new T cells.

This clonotype was sampled from a man aged 50 or older who received an inactivated influenza vaccine. The input for sequencing was PBMCs from blood, taken on the day of vaccination.

CDR3 DNA sequence: TGCGCCAGCAGCCCCAGGGAGTGGAGCACAGATACGCAGTATTTT. As protein: CASSPREWSTDTQYF. The chain employs TRBV4-3 and TRBJ2-3, with D perhaps matching TRBD1 or TRBD2 (5 bases each). Germline CDR1 reads LGHNA; CDR2 reads YSLEER. Trimming cost V 4 bases and J 0 bases, with 11 bases left between them. The CDR3 is made up of 15 amino acids.